This T cell receptor beta chain was profiled in a study of T-cell memory formation after mild COVID-19. Overall study context: Largely donor-specific TCR clusters were found. General study results and limits: Contracting clones, day 15 to 85, had balanced CD4/CD8, and later expanders favored CD4+. Pre-infection memory carried some responding clones, suggesting that cross-reactive memory joined.

The CDR3 covers 17 residues. Per the germline V gene, CDR1 is LGHNA and CDR2 is YSLEER. J gave up 2 bases and V 0 bases, and 8 bases lay outside the gene matches. This clonotype was seen a few times. Its antigen is not known. Constant-segment-primed 5'RACE gave TCR alpha and TCR beta cDNA libraries with sample barcodes and UMIs. Using its own MiXCR run on the 5' RACE reads, TCRdb lists one record per CDR3 protein. This sample has about 350,000 distinct CDR3 sequences, with approximately 14% found just once. The clonotype comes from a man between 18 and 35 years old who had mild COVID-19 (a few samples of this study predate the infection). Cell type and time point are not known. The source material was PBMCs or a T cell subset sorted from them (not recorded which). V and J are TRBV4-3 and TRBJ2-3; 7 nucleotides line up with TRBD1. In DNA form, the CDR3 reads TGCGCCAGCAGCCAAGATCCTGTGACAGGGCCCACAGATACGCAGTATTTT. It translates to CASSQDPVTGPTDTQYF.